These 25 T cell receptor beta chains came from one sample sequenced in a study of Graves' ophthalmopathy and Graves' hyperthyroidism. As the template, RNA transcripts were used to amplify TCR beta CDR3 regions. Second-round multiplex PCR followed a first-round RT-PCR using HTBI primers. TCRdb called the multiplex PCR reads again in MiXCR, with one record for every CDR3 protein. Of approximately 150,000 distinct CDR3 sequences listed, around 40% are singletons. The specimen was peripheral blood. The receptors were sampled from a young man with Graves' ophthalmopathy.

This chain uses TRBV27 with TRBJ1-2; D uncertain. Trimming stripped 6 bases from V and 2 bases from J, with 13 bases between. Germline loops: CDR1 MNHEY, CDR2 SMNVEV (reference sequence). The CDR3 runs to 14 residues. CDR3 sequence (DNA): TGTGCCAGCAGGGCTGTGGGCCGCAACTATGGCTACACCTTC. The encoded protein is CASRAVGRNYGYTF.

This chain joins TRBV18 and TRBJ1-2; TRBD1 might be the D (5 bases). Germline V gives CDR1 KGHSH, CDR2 LQKENI. The CDR3 is 15 amino acids. V was trimmed by 4 bases and J by 0 bases, leaving 12 bases between them. CDR3: CASSQGAWTNYGYTF. The CDR3 nucleotides read TGTGCCAGCTCACAAGGGGCATGGACTAACTATGGCTACACCTTC.

The gene calls are TRBV12-3 or TRBV12-4 and TRBJ2-7; D gene ambiguous. Trimming stripped 5 bases from V and 6 bases from J, with 17 bases between. CDR3 length: 14 residues. CDR3 sequence (DNA): TGTGCCAGCAGTGACACGGTGACTCCTCCCGAGCAGTACTTC. It is translated as CASSDTVTPPEQYF.

This clonotype was recorded many times. J is TRBJ1-1 and V is TRBV18; D remains unclear. Trimming removed 3 bases from V and 1 base from J, with 9 bases in between. CDR3 length: 14 amino acids. Germline CDR1 is KGHSH and CDR2 is LQKENI. The CDR3 region is CASSPETENTEAFF. The CDR3 DNA reads TGTGCCAGCTCACCGGAAACAGAGAACACTGAAGCTTTCTTT.

This clonotype has a count of ten or more. J is TRBJ2-6 and V is TRBV12-3 or TRBV12-4; no clear D. The CDR3 totals 14 residues. Trimming took off 2 bases at V and 2 bases at J, with 4 bases between the two ends. The CDR3 spells CASSLRAGANVLTF. DNA for the CDR3: TGTGCCAGCAGTTTAAGGGCTGGGGCCAACGTCCTGACTTTC.

Many counts were recorded for this clonotype. The genes are TRBV6-2 or TRBV6-3 and TRBJ1-1; TRBD1 is a possible D gene (6 bases). Looked up from germline, CDR1 is MNHEY and CDR2 is SVGEGT. CDR3 size: 15 residues. The V end was cut by 2 bases, the J end by 5 bases, with 15 bases between. This CDR3 is CASSYLTIRGTEAFF. DNA for the CDR3: TGTGCCAGCAGTTACCTAACCATCAGGGGAACTGAAGCTTTCTTT.

The table lists this clonotype with many counts. The chain links TRBV6-2 or TRBV6-3 to TRBJ2-4; 10 positions match TRBD2. The germline V gene has CDR1 MNHEY and CDR2 SVGEGT. The CDR3 is 15 amino acids. The trim removed 6 bases at V and 6 bases at J, leaving 8 bases unmatched. Here the CDR3 DNA reads TGTGCCAGCAGAGATAGCGGGGGGACGAGAAACATTCAGTACTTC. Translated, it gives CASRDSGGTRNIQYF.

This clonotype has ten or more counts. This chain links TRBV28 with TRBJ1-3; TRBD1 matches at 8 bases. CDR1 and CDR2 from the germline V gene are MDHEN and SYDVKM. CDR3 length: 18 amino acids. The junction had 11 bases not matched to a gene; V was cut back by 3 bases and J by 1 base. The DNA of the CDR3 is TGTGCCAGCAGTTTGCTTGGGACAGGAGTATTGTCTGGAAACACCATATATTTT. Translation gives CASSLLGTGVLSGNTIYF.

Regarding this clonotype: Mismatch with germline at one junction end may stem from a read error. CDR3 residues: CATSNRATGELFF. The CDR3 coding sequence is TGCGCCACCAGCAACCGGGCGACCGGGGAGCTGTTTTTT. This chain connects TRBV15 to TRBJ2-2; the D is unclear. CDR1 and CDR2 from the germline V gene are LNHNV and YYDKDF (reference sequence). There are 13 residues in the CDR3.

The sample holds a few counts of this clonotype. The chain links TRBV28 to TRBJ2-5, with 7 positions matching TRBD2. V lost 3 bases, J lost 2 bases, and 6 bases stayed unmatched. Germline loops: CDR1 MDHEN, CDR2 SYDVKM. CDR3 size: 15 residues. CDR3 protein: CASSFSPAGQETQYF. The CDR3 region has the DNA TGTGCCAGCAGTTTTTCCCCAGCGGGGCAAGAGACCCAGTACTTC.

The V and J genes are TRBV7-2 and TRBJ2-7; 9 nucleotides align to TRBD2. CDR1 is SGHTA and CDR2 is FQGNSA in the germline V gene. Unmatched junction bases numbered 8, after V lost 5 bases and J lost 3 bases. CDR3 length: 15 amino acids. CDR3 residues: CASSHPAGGGYEQYF. The CDR3 nucleotides read TGTGCCAGCAGCCACCCAGCGGGAGGAGGCTACGAGCAGTACTTC.

V and J are TRBV6-2 or TRBV6-3 and TRBJ1-5; no definite D call. Trimming cost V 8 bases and J 11 bases, with 25 bases left between them. Per germline, CDR1 MNHEY and CDR2 SVGEGT. The CDR3 is 15 amino acids. CDR3 sequence reads: CASRSRASPEGAQHF. The DNA of the CDR3 is TGTGCCAGCCGTTCAAGGGCCTCCCCGGAAGGAGCCCAGCATTTT.

This clonotype appeared many times. The rearrangement uses TRBV3-1 and TRBJ2-5, with 12 bases aligning to TRBD2. There are 19 residues in the CDR3. CDR1 is LGHDT, CDR2 YNNKEL, per germline (reference sequence). V dropped 7 bases and J dropped 2; count of bases not matched to a gene: 17. The CDR3: CASTFRTSGKRKAQETQYF. The DNA for the CDR3 is TGTGCCAGCACCTTTCGGACTAGCGGGAAGAGGAAAGCGCAAGAGACCCAGTACTTC.

The rearrangement uses TRBV6-5 and TRBJ1-1; the match to TRBD1 covers 10 bases. Germline V lookup: CDR1 MNHEY, CDR2 SVGAGI. The V segment lost 2 bases and the J segment 6 bases; nucleotides outside the gene matches: 6. CDR3 size: 15 residues. The CDR3 region is CASSYGTGTGAEAFF. Written as DNA, the CDR3 is TGTGCCAGCAGTTACGGGACCGGGACAGGGGCTGAAGCTTTCTTT.

This clonotype was seen many times. The J gene is TRBJ1-3, the V gene TRBV6-5; 9 bases map to TRBD1. Germline-derived CDR1 and CDR2 are MNHEY and SVGAGI. V lost 4 bases to trimming and J lost 1 base; unmatched junction nucleotides: 8. CDR3 size: 17 residues. The CDR3 loop is CASSSTGQGPSGNTIYF. The CDR3 bases are TGTGCCAGCAGTTCTACGGGACAGGGCCCGTCTGGAAACACCATATATTTT.

The gene calls are TRBV2 and TRBJ2-5; 7 positions agree with TRBD1. Unmatched junction bases numbered 5, after V lost 5 bases and J lost 5 bases. The germline CDR1 and CDR2 sequences are SNHLY and FYNNEI. The CDR3 sequence is 13 residues long. CDR3 protein: CASSRTGAETQYF. Here the CDR3 DNA reads TGTGCCAGCAGTCGTACAGGGGCGGAGACCCAGTACTTC.

The J gene is TRBJ2-5, the V gene TRBV19; TRBD2 matches 13 bases. The germline V gene has CDR1 LNHDA and CDR2 SQIVND (reference sequence). V was pared by 11 bases and J by 1 base, with 13 bases of the junction left unmatched. The CDR3 has 17 amino acids. CDR3 protein: CAGREWRLAGGQETQYF. CDR3 nucleotides: TGTGCCGGCCGTGAATGGAGACTAGCGGGGGGCCAAGAGACCCAGTACTTC.

This clonotype was found many times. V and J are TRBV10-3 and TRBJ2-7; the match to TRBD1 covers 8 bases. The CDR3 extends over 14 amino acids. Germline lookup yields CDR1 ENHRY and CDR2 SYGVKD. Trimming at V came to 5 bases and at J to 5 bases, leaving 8 bases not matched to a gene. The CDR3 bases are TGTGCCATCAGTTTCCGGGACAGGATCGACGAGCAGTACTTC. Amino acid sequence: CAISFRDRIDEQYF.

This clonotype has ten or more counts. This chain links TRBV4-1 with TRBJ2-7, with 10 bases that match TRBD2. The CDR3 has 14 amino acids. CDR1 and CDR2 (germline): MGHRA, YSYEKL. V shed 5 bases and J 3 bases; nucleotides not matched to a gene: 4. The CDR3 is CASSRSSGSYEQYF. The CDR3 DNA follows: TGCGCCAGCAGCAGGTCTAGCGGGAGCTACGAGCAGTACTTC.

This clonotype came up many times. This chain uses TRBV11-2 with TRBJ2-5; D tentatively fits TRBD1 or TRBD2 (5 bases each). The CDR3 runs to 14 residues. Germline CDR1 is SGHAT and CDR2 is FQNNGV. The V and J ends lost 4 bases and 2 bases respectively, with 11 bases between them. The CDR3 region is CASSSEEGQETQYF. The CDR3 DNA follows: TGTGCCAGCAGCTCCGAAGAGGGGCAAGAGACCCAGTACTTC.

Ten or more counts support this clonotype. V is TRBV15 and J is TRBJ2-2; D is perhaps TRBD1 (5 bases). Trimming removed 3 bases from V and 0 bases from J, with 8 bases in between. Germline V gene data show CDR1 as LNHNV and CDR2 as YYDKDF (reference sequence). This CDR3 is built from 15 residues. The CDR3: CATSSATANTGELFF. The CDR3 coding sequence is TGTGCCACCAGCAGCGCGACAGCGAACACCGGGGAGCTGTTTTTT.

The chain links TRBV6-2 or TRBV6-3 to TRBJ1-1; D might be TRBD1 (6 bases). Per germline, CDR1 MNHEY and CDR2 SVGEGT. V was cut by 2 bases and J by 0 bases, with 13 bases left in between. This CDR3 is built from 16 residues. CDR3 sequence (DNA): TGTGCCAGCAGTTACCCTTCCGGGACACTGAACACTGAAGCTTTCTTT. It encodes CASSYPSGTLNTEAFF.

This clonotype was observed a few times. The rearrangement links TRBV11-2 to TRBJ1-6; tentative D call: TRBD1 (6 bases). This CDR3 spans 16 amino acids. Germline loops: CDR1 SGHAT, CDR2 FQNNGV. Trimming took 5 bases from V and 8 from J, leaving 19 bases between them. In DNA form, the CDR3 reads TGTGCCAGCAGCCTCCGACAGGACCCTCGGGATTCACCCCTCCACTTT. Its protein is CASSLRQDPRDSPLHF.

This clonotype was observed at least ten times. V gene TRBV7-2 combines with J gene TRBJ2-7; 7 positions agree with TRBD2. Looked up from germline, CDR1 is SGHTA and CDR2 is FQGNSA. The CDR3 is 15 amino acids. The ends lost 6 bases at V and 0 bases at J; junction bases unmatched: 8. The CDR3 protein is CASSRWGEGSYEQYF. In DNA form, the CDR3 reads TGTGCCAGCAGTCGCTGGGGGGAGGGCTCCTACGAGCAGTACTTC.

This chain joins TRBV6-1 and TRBJ2-5, with 11 bases aligning to TRBD2. V trimming: 3 bases; J trimming: 5 bases; junction bases outside the gene matches: 11. The CDR3 extends over 17 amino acids. Germline V gene sequence: CDR1 MNHNS, CDR2 SASEGT. CDR3 amino acids: CASSDTGTSGGGETQYF. CDR3 nucleotides: TGTGCCAGCAGTGATACCGGGACTAGCGGAGGAGGGGAGACCCAGTACTTC.